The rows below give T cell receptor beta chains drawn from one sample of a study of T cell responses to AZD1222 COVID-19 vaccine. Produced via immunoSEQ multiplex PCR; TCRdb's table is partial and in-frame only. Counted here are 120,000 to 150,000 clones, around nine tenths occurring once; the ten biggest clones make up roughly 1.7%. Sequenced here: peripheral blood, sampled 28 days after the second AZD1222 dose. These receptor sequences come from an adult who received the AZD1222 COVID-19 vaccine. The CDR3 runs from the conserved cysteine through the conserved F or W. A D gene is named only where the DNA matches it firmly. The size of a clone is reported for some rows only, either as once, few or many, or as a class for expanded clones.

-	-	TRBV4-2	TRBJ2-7	CASSQGNPTGLRGEQYF	TGTGCCAGCAGCCAAGGGAATCCGACAGGTTTAAGGGGCGAGCAGTACTTC
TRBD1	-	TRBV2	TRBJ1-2	CASSEQGVVNGYTF	TGTGCCAGCAGTGAACAGGGGGTCGTCAATGGCTACACCTTC
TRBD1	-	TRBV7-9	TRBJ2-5	CASSPGQGARETQYF	TGTGCCAGCAGCCCGGGACAGGGGGCAAGGGAGACCCAGTACTTC
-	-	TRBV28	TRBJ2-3	CASSSPGTGTDTQYF	TGTGCCAGCAGTTCCCCGGGCACTGGCACAGATACGCAGTATTTT
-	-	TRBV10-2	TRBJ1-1	CASSEQGVNTEAFF	TGCGCCAGCAGTGAACAGGGTGTGAACACTGAAGCTTTCTTT
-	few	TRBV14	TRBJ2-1	CASTPGLGYNEQFF	TGTGCCAGCACCCCGGGGCTTGGATACAATGAGCAGTTCTTC
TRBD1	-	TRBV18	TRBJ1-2	CASSPSDRETYGYTF	TGTGCCAGCTCACCATCGGACAGGGAGACCTATGGCTACACCTTC
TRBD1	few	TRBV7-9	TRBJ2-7	CASGNQGAVYEQYF	TGTGCCAGCGGTAATCAGGGGGCTGTCTACGAGCAGTACTTC
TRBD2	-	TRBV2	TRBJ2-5	CASRGHRGGREETQYF	TGTGCCAGCCGAGGACATCGGGGGGGGAGGGAGGAGACCCAGTACTTC
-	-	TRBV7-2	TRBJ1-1	CASSLAGDTEAFF	TGTGCCAGCAGCTTAGCGGGGGACACAGAAGCTTTCTTT
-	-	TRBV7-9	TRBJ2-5	CASSPDSQETQYF	TGTGCCAGCAGCCCAGACAGCCAAGAGACCCAGTACTTC
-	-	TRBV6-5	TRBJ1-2	CASTQGRARGYTF	TGTGCCAGCACCCAGGGACGGGCTCGGGGCTACACCTTC
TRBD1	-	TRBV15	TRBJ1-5	CATSRGTGMGNQPQHF	TGTGCCACCAGCAGGGGGACAGGGATGGGCAATCAGCCCCAGCATTTT
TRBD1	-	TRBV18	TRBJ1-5	CASSAVWTGSFSHQPQHF	TGTGCCAGCTCAGCGGTATGGACAGGGAGTTTCTCACATCAGCCCCAGCATTTT
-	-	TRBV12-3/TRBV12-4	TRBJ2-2	CASSFSRQGLFF	TGTGCCAGCAGTTTCTCCCGCCAGGGTTTGTTTTTT
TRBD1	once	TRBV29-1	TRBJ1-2	CSATGAGGGGGYTF	TGCAGCGCGACGGGGGCAGGGGGCGGTGGAGGCTACACCTTC
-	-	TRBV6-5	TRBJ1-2	CASSPGQLNYGYTF	TGTGCCAGCAGTCCTGGACAGCTTAACTATGGCTACACCTTC
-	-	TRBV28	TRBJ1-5	CASSLGVGNQPQHF	TGTGCCAGCAGTTTAGGGGTAGGCAATCAGCCCCAGCATTTT
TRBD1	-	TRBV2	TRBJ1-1	CASRKRTGEPEAFF	TGTGCCAGCAGAAAACGGACAGGGGAACCTGAAGCTTTCTTT
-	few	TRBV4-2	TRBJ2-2	CASSQAGRHTGELFF	TGTGCCAGCAGCCAAGCAGGCAGGCACACCGGGGAGCTGTTTTTT
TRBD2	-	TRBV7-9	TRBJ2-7	CASSSDGLAGVYEQYF	TGTGCCAGCAGCTCAGACGGACTAGCGGGAGTATACGAGCAGTACTTC
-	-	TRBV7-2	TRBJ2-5	CASSLAGSRDTNLRWGWTQYF	TGTGCCAGCAGCTTAGCTGGTTCTAGAGACACCAACCTAAGGTGGGGTTGGACCCAGTACTTC
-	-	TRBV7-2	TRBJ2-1	CASSLGGWNEQFF	TGTGCCAGCAGCTTGGGGGGTTGGAATGAGCAGTTCTTC
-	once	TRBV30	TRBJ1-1	CAWSEVLGSHTEAFF	TGTGCCTGGAGTGAGGTCCTCGGGTCCCACACTGAAGCTTTCTTT
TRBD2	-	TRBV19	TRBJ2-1	CASSMASGTYSSYNEQFF	TGTGCCAGTAGTATGGCTAGCGGTACCTACAGCTCCTACAATGAGCAGTTCTTC
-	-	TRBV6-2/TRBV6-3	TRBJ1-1	CASSYPNTEAFF	TGTGCCAGCAGTTACCCGAACACTGAAGCTTTCTTT
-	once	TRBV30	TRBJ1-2	CAWSVAVYGYTF	TGTGCCTGGAGTGTGGCTGTGTATGGCTACACCTTC
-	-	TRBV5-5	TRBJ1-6	CASSLDVYSYNSPLHF	TGTGCCAGCAGCTTAGACGTATACTCCTATAATTCACCCCTCCACTTT
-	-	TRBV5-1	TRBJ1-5	CASSIGADDNQPQHF	TGCGCCAGCAGCATAGGCGCAGACGATAATCAGCCCCAGCATTTT
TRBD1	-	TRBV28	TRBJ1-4	CASSLEGASNEKLFF	TGTGCCAGCAGTTTAGAGGGGGCGTCTAATGAAAAACTGTTTTTT
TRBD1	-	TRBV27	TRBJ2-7	CASSLTRGRGQYEQYF	TGTGCCAGCAGTCTAACTAGGGGTAGGGGGCAGTACGAGCAGTACTTC
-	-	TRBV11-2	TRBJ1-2	CASSSIRGNVSGYTF	TGTGCCAGCAGCTCGATAAGGGGGAATGTGAGTGGCTACACCTTC
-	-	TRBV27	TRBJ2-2	CASTAQGQFISVNTGELFF	TGTGCCAGCACCGCCCAGGGGCAATTCATATCGGTTAACACCGGGGAGCTGTTTTTT
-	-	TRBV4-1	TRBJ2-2	CASSQHLYPLQTNTGELFF	TGCGCCAGCAGCCAACATCTTTATCCCCTCCAAACGAACACCGGGGAGCTGTTTTTT
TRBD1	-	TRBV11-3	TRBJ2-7	CASSKDRGREQYF	TGTGCCAGCAGCAAGGACAGGGGGCGGGAGCAGTACTTC
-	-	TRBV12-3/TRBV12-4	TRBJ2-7	CASSFHGTYEQYF	TGTGCCAGCAGTTTTCACGGTACCTACGAGCAGTACTTC
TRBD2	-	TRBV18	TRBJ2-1	CASSPRRGLAGERDEQFF	TGTGCCAGCTCTCCCCGGCGGGGGCTAGCGGGAGAACGCGATGAGCAGTTCTTC
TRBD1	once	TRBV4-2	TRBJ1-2	CASSQGTGLVYGYTF	TGTGCCAGCAGCCAAGGGACAGGGCTTGTCTATGGCTACACCTTC
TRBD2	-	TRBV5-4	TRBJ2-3	CASSLAGADTQYF	TGTGCCAGCAGTTTAGCGGGAGCAGATACGCAGTATTTT
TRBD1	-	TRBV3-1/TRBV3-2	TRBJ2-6	CASSPRGQGGNVLTF	TGTGCCAGCAGCCCCCGGGGACAGGGAGGCAACGTCCTGACTTTC
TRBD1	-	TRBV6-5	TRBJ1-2	CASRQGLYGYTF	TGTGCCAGCCGACAGGGCCTCTATGGCTACACCTTC
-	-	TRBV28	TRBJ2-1	CASSLLGSSSYNEQFF	TGTGCCAGCAGCTTACTAGGATCAAGCTCCTACAATGAGCAGTTCTTC
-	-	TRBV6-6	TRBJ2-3	CASNKRSVADTQYF	TGTGCCAGCAATAAGCGGAGCGTAGCAGATACGCAGTATTTT
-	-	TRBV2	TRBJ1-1	CASKVVRYEAFF	TGTGCCAGCAAGGTAGTCAGGTATGAAGCTTTCTTT
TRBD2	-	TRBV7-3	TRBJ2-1	CASSSGLASNEQFF	TGTGCCAGCAGCTCAGGACTAGCTTCGAATGAGCAGTTCTTC
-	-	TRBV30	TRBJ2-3	CAWSGDFTDTQYF	TGTGCCTGGAGTGGGGACTTCACAGATACGCAGTATTTT
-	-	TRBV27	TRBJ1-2	CASSLLAQGSSYGYTF	TGTGCCAGCAGTTTATTAGCGCAGGGGAGTAGCTATGGCTACACCTTC
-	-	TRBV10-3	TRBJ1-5	CAISEGGINQPQHF	TGTGCCATCAGTGAAGGAGGGATAAATCAGCCCCAGCATTTT
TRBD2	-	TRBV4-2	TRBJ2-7	CASSQELAVAYEQYF	TGTGCCAGCAGCCAAGAACTAGCGGTCGCCTACGAGCAGTACTTC
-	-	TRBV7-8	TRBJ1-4	CASSLGTPEKLFF	TGTGCCAGCAGCTTAGGGACCCCAGAAAAACTGTTTTTT
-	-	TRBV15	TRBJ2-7	CATSSRQGPNEQYF	TGTGCCACCAGCAGTCGGCAGGGCCCCAACGAGCAGTACTTC
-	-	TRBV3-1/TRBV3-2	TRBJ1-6	CASRHGDRPIYNSPLHF	TGTGCCAGCAGGCACGGAGACAGACCGATCTATAATTCACCCCTCCACTTT
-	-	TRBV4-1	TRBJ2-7	CASSPGKGSSYEQYF	TGCGCCAGCAGCCCAGGTAAAGGGAGCTCCTACGAGCAGTACTTC